This T cell receptor (beta chain) originates from a study of spatial heterogeneity in lung cancer. The CDR3 totals 12 residues. With 5 bases removed from V and 5 bases from J, the gap between germline ends came to 7 bases. CDR1 SGHTA and CDR2 FQGNSA come from the germline V gene. Time point defined: sample taken at primary tumor resection. No cell sorting; template was whole RNA from tumor, lung tissue or PBMC. Notes on this clonotype: A read error may explain this, as a much larger clone is one base away.

TCRdb called the 5' RACE reads again in MiXCR, with one record for every CDR3 protein. This sample has more than 9,000 distinct CDR3 sequences, with 6.1% found just once. The clonotype comes from a male donor with early-stage non-small cell lung cancer. The chain recombines TRBV7-2 with TRBJ2-1; D unresolved. Sequences were derived from normal lung tissue next to the tumor, sampled at surgery. CDR3 in amino acids: CASSIGNNEQFF. The CDR3, as DNA: TGTGCCAGCAGCATAGGCAACAATGAGCAGTTCTTC.